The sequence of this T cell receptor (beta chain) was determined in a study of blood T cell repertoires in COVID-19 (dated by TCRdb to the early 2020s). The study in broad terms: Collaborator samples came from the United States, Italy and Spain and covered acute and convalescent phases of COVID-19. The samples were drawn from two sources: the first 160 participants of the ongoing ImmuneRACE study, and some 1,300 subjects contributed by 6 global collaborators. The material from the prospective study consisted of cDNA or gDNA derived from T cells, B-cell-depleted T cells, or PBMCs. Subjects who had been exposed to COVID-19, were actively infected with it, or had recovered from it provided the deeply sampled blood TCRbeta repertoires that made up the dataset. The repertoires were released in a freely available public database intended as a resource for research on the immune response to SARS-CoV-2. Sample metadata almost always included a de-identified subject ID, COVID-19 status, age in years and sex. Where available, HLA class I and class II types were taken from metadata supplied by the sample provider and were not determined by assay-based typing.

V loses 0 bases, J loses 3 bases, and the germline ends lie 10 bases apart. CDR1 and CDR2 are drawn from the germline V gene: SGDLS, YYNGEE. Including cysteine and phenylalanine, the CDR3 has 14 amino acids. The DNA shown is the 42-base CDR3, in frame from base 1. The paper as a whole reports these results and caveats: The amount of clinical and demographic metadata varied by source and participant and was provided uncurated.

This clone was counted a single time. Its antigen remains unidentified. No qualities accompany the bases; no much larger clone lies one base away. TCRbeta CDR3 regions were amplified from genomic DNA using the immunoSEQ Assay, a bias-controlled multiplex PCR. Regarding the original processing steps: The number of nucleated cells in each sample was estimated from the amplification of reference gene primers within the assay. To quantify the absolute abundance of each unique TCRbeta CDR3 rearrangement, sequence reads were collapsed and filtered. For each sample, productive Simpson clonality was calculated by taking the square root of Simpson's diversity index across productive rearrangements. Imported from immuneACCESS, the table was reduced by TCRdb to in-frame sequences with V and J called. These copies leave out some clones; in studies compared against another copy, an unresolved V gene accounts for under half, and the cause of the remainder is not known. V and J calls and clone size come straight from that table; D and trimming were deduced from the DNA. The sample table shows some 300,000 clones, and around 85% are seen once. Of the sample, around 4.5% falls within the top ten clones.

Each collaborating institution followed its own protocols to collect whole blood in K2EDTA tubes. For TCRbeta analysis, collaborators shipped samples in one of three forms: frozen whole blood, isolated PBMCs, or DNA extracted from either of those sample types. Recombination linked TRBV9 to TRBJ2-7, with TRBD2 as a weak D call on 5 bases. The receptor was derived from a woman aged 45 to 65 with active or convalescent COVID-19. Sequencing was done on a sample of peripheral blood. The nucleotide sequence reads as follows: TGTGCCAGCAGCGTAGGAGTTAGCGACTACGAGCAGTACTTC. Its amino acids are CASSVGVSDYEQYF.